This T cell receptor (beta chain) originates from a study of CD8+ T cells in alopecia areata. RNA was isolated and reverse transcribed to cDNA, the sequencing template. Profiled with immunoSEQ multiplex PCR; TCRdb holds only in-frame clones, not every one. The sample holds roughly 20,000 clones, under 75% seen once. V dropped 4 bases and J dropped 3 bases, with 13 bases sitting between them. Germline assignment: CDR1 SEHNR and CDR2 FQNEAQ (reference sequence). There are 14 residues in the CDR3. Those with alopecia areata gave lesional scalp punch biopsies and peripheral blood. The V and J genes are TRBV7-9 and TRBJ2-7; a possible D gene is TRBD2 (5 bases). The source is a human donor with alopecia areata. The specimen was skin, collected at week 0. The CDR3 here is CASSSEPGYYEQYF. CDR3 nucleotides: TGTGCCAGCAGCTCAGAGCCGGGGTACTACGAGCAGTACTTC.